Below, one T cell receptor beta chain is given with its context. Its specific antigen is unknown. Base qualities are missing; no much larger clone stands one base away. The donors belonged to the validation cohort of approximately 130 subjects, which was separate from the approximately 700-subject first cohort. To prepare the library, the immunoSEQ multiplex PCR assay was applied. In the paper's pipeline: A statistical classification framework was developed to diagnose cytomegalovirus status using the catalog of TCR beta chain sequences. As stored in TCRdb, this immuneACCESS dataset retains in-frame rearrangements with V and J assigned. A fraction of the clones does not appear; measured against another copy, unresolved V genes explain less than half of the discrepancy, and the remainder lacks a known reason. V, J and clone size are those of that table, while D and trimming were read from the DNA. Counted in this sample were 150,000 to 200,000 clones; roughly 86% of them appeared once. The top ten clones comprise about 9.3% of the sample.

V lost 3 bases and J lost 1 base; the stretch between them is 7 bases long. The CDR3 goes from the cysteine to the phenylalanine over 14 residues. Only the CDR3 part of the read is kept: 42 bases, read in frame from the first base. The germline V gene encodes CDR1 GTSNPN and CDR2 SVGIG (reference sequence). These data belong to a study of cytomegalovirus exposure and HLA in healthy donors (TCRdb year 2017). Turning to the overall study: According to a later analysis, one platform produced both the roughly 110 validation repertoires and the 666 repertoires of the first cohort. The study aimed to test whether cataloging public T cell receptors could reveal signatures of past pathogen exposure. A separate validation cohort of approximately 120 different subjects was used in addition to the roughly 640-subject first cohort. To predict cytomegalovirus infection status, the study combined high-throughput TCR immunosequencing, statistical association of individual TCRs with disease status, and machine learning.

The paper's findings and limits, for the study overall: A later analysis found that TCRs clustered in the first cohort also tended to co-occur in the 95 to 150 validation repertoires, with approximately 93% of cluster scores above 0. Across donors, most TCR sequences were observed very rarely, whereas some public TCRs were present in many individuals. The study listed approximately 150 TCR beta chains as associated with cytomegalovirus. Three of the identified cytomegalovirus-associated TCR beta chains were confirmed in vitro to be specific for cytomegalovirus antigens. It was suggested by the authors that the approach could potentially be generalized to other disease states and immunological phenotypes. Cytomegalovirus status was reported to be diagnosed by the classifier with high specificity and sensitivity in both the original and validation cohorts. All 130 or so repertoires were used to score co-occurrence in the validation cohort in a later analysis, because that analysis had no HLA typing for the cohort.

The sample comprised PBMCs. Rearrangement joined TRBV30 to TRBJ2-6, and perhaps TRBD1 as D gene, on 5 matching bases. This receptor was identified in a woman between 18 and 29 years old in good health and CMV-seropositive. The CDR3 sequence is CAWRQGSGANVLTF. Read as DNA, the sequence is TGTGCCTGGAGGCAGGGTTCTGGGGCCAACGTCCTGACTTTC.